Presented here are 4 T cell receptor beta chains from one specimen sequenced in a study of cytomegalovirus exposure and HLA in healthy donors. Produced via immunoSEQ multiplex PCR; TCRdb's table is partial and in-frame only. The table records roughly 80,000 clones, approximately 91% of them present only once. The sample taken for sequencing was PBMCs. Receptors originate from a man between 25 and 39 years old in good health and CMV-seronegative.

This clone was counted a few times. The CDR3 loop reads CASKQGDPNYGYTF. CDR3 nucleotide sequence: TGTGCCAGCAAACAGGGGGACCCTAACTATGGCTACACCTTC. The rearrangement joins TRBV2 to TRBJ1-2; TRBD1 matches 8 bases. V lost 7 bases, J lost 0 bases, and 4 bases stayed unmatched. The CDR3 length is 14 residues. CDR1 is SNHLY and CDR2 is FYNNEI in the germline V gene.

The chain couples TRBV11-2 to TRBJ2-3; the D gene is possibly TRBD1 (6 bases). V was cut by 5 bases and J by 1 base, with 16 bases left in between. Germline loops: CDR1 SGHAT, CDR2 FQNNGV. The CDR3 totals 16 residues. The CDR3 loop reads CASSDTPQGGTDTQYF. In DNA, the CDR3 is TGTGCCAGCAGCGATACCCCACAGGGAGGCACAGATACGCAGTATTTT.

The chain combines TRBV19 with TRBJ1-5; a weak D match, TRBD1 (5 bases). Per germline, CDR1 LNHDA and CDR2 SQIVND (reference sequence). Trimming took off 6 bases at V and 4 bases at J, with 13 bases between the two ends. The CDR3 spans 14 residues. Here the CDR3 reads CASSPEPGNQPQHF. CDR3 nucleotides: TGTGCCAGTAGCCCGGAACCAGGGAATCAGCCCCAGCATTTT.

Here the CDR3 reads CASSVGTSGGRFNEQFF. CDR3 coding DNA: TGTGCCAGCAGCGTCGGGACTAGCGGGGGGCGTTTCAATGAGCAGTTCTTC. The V and J genes are TRBV9 and TRBJ2-1; 15 nucleotides match TRBD2. V dropped 2 bases and J dropped 6; count of bases not matched to a gene: 6. Germline V CDR1 and CDR2: SGDLS, YYNGEE. This CDR3 is built from 17 residues. The entire variable domain, with the rest obtained from reference TRBV9 and TRBJ2-1, is as follows: DSGVTQTPKHLITATGQRVTLRCSPRSGDLSVYWYQQSLDQGLQFLIQYYNGEERAKGNILERFSAQQFPDLHSELNLSSLELGDSALYFCASSVGTSGGRFNEQFFGPGTRLTVL.